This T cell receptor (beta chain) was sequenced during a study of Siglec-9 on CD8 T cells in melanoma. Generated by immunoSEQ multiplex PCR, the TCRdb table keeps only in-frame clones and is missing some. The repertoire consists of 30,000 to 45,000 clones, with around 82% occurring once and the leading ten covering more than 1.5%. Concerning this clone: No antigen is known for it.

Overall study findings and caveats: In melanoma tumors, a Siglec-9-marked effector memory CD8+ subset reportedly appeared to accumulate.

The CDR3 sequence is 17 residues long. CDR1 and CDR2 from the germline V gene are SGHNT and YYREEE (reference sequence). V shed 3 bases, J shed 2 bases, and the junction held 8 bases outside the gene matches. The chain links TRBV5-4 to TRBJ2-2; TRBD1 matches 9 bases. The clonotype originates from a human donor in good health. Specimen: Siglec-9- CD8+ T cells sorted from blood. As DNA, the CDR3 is TGTGCCAGCAGCTCTGTCACGACAGGGGGAAACACCGGGGAGCTGTTTTTT. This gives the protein CASSSVTTGGNTGELFF. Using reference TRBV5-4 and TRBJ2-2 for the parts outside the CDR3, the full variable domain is ETGVTQSPTHLIKTRGQQVTLRCSSQSGHNTVSWYQQALGQGPQFIFQYYREEENGRGNFPPRFSGLQFPNYSSELNVNALELDDSALYLCASSSVTTGGNTGELFFGEGSRLTVL.